Presented here are 2 T cell receptor beta chains from one specimen sequenced in a study of radiotherapy plus CTLA-4 blockade in lung cancer (dated by TCRdb to about 2018). The library was built by means of the immunoSEQ multiplex PCR assay. TCRdb holds this immuneACCESS table with in-frame rearrangements only. Some clones are missing; in checked studies, unresolved V genes explain under half, and the rest has no known cause. This sample holds roughly 120,000 clones; roughly 80% were observed only once. 3.3% of the sample rests with the top ten. The sample was peripheral blood, taken from a patient treated with radiotherapy plus ipilimumab. These receptors all stem from a human donor with non-small cell lung cancer that progressed on radiotherapy plus ipilimumab. Some clones in this sample may be carry-over from other donors' samples.

This clone appeared a single time. The gene calls are TRBV19 and TRBJ2-3, with TRBD2 identical over 8 bases. This CDR3 region has 17 residues. J was trimmed by 2 bases and V by 3 bases; bases with no gene match: 10. Germline values: CDR1 LNHDA, CDR2 SQIVND (reference sequence). CDR3 in DNA: TGTGCCAGTAGTATCTCTATTAGCGGGACCTCCACAGATACGCAGTATTTT. Translating gives CASSISISGTSTDTQYF.

This chain connects TRBV6-6 to TRBJ1-2; 12 bases match TRBD1. The CDR3 contains 15 residues. Trimming cost V 7 bases and J 2 bases; bases outside gene matches: 5. CDR1 is MNHNY and CDR2 is SVGAGI in the germline V gene (reference sequence). The CDR3 spells CASKAGTGGNYGYTF. DNA of the CDR3: TGTGCCAGCAAGGCCGGGACAGGGGGCAACTATGGCTACACCTTC.